The next 30 T cell receptor beta chains were all read from a single sample in a study of CD8+CD57+ T cells in acquired aplastic anemia. The use of genomic DNA as template underpinned the TCR beta VDJ and CDR3 profiling. TCRdb called the reads again in MiXCR, with one record for every CDR3 protein. The sample holds 400,000 to 450,000 distinct CDR3 sequences, about two thirds seen once. Material: sorted CD4+, CD8+, or CD8+CD57+ T cells (not recorded which) from PBMCs. These receptors came from a human donor in good health, serving as a control.

The J gene is TRBJ2-7, the V gene TRBV5-4; a possible D gene is TRBD2 (6 bases). The CDR3 totals 14 residues. Germline assignment: CDR1 SGHNT and CDR2 YYREEE (reference sequence). Trimming took off 4 bases at V and 3 bases at J, with 14 bases between the two ends. The CDR3 sequence is CASSRVGRIYEQYF. The CDR3 DNA reads TGTGCCAGCAGCCGAGTGGGGAGGATCTACGAGCAGTACTTC. The full variable domain, completed using reference TRBV5-4 and TRBJ2-7, is ETGVTQSPTHLIKTRGQQVTLRCSSQSGHNTVSWYQQALGQGPQFIFQYYREEENGRGNFPPRFSGLQFPNYSSELNVNALELDDSALYLCASSRVGRIYEQYFGPGTRLTVT.

This clonotype was seen repeatedly, ten times or more. V usage is TRBV30 and J usage is TRBJ1-6, with D hard to call. V was shortened by 5 bases and J by 7 bases, with 9 bases between the two germline ends. Germline V gives CDR1 GTSNPN, CDR2 SVGIG (reference sequence). CDR3 length: 12 residues. CDR3 protein: CAWEEGNSPLHF. The CDR3, as DNA: TGTGCCTGGGAGGAAGGCAATTCACCCCTCCACTTT.

This clonotype was recorded at least ten times. This chain links TRBV7-8 with TRBJ1-4; possibly TRBD1 for D (5 bases). Trimming cost V 5 bases and J 3 bases, with 19 bases left between them. CDR3 size: 17 residues. Germline CDR1 reads SGHVS; CDR2 reads FQNEAQ. The CDR3 spells CASSPRTPQGSNEKLFF. The DNA of the CDR3 is TGTGCCAGCAGCCCACGGACACCTCAGGGTTCTAATGAAAAACTGTTTTTT.

The chain employs TRBV2 and TRBJ2-7; tentatively, D is TRBD1 or TRBD2 (6 bases each). The DNA end favors TRBJ2-3, so the J call may be wrong. The CDR3 spans 13 residues. Germline assignment: CDR1 SNHLY and CDR2 FYNNEI. This CDR3 reads CASSQGGINEQYF. CDR3 sequence (DNA): TGTGCCAGCAGCCAAGGGGGGATAAATGAGCAGTATTTT.

This clonotype came up a few times. The gene calls are TRBV27 and TRBJ1-1, with 8 bases lining up with TRBD1. The CDR3 consists of 14 residues. The germline CDR1 and CDR2 sequences are MNHEY and SMNVEV (reference sequence). V lost 10 bases and J lost 0; bases outside the gene matches: 7. In nucleotides, the CDR3 is TGTGCCACTAGGACAGGGAATTTGAACACTGAAGCTTTCTTT. Protein sequence: CATRTGNLNTEAFF.

J is TRBJ2-1 and V is TRBV7-9; D might be TRBD1 or TRBD2, each matching 5 bases. The CDR3 is 16 residues long. Germline V CDR1 and CDR2: SEHNR, FQNEAQ (reference sequence). Trimming took 1 base from V and 13 from J, leaving 23 bases between them. The CDR3 DNA reads TGTGCCAGCAGCTTAGGCCCTGGGGCGAGGGCCAACGTCCAGTTCTTC. It yields the protein CASSLGPGARANVQFF.

In regard to this clonotype: An end of the junction does not agree with germline; a read error may underlie this. This chain connects TRBV19 to TRBJ1-6; D is uncertain. The CDR3 consists of 12 residues. The germline gives CDR1 LNHDA, CDR2 SQIVND (reference sequence). The CDR3 region is CASTGGNSPPHF. The CDR3 DNA follows: TGTGCCAGCACCGGTGGCAATTCACCCCCCCACTTT. Variable domain in full (rest from reference TRBV19 and TRBJ1-6): DGGITQSPKYLFRKEGQNVTLSCEQNLNHDAMYWYRQDPGQGLRLIYYSQIVNDFQKGDIAEGYSVSREKKESFPLTVTSAQKNPTAFYLCASTGGNSPPHFGNGTRLTVT.

This clonotype came up many times. The CDR3 is CASSSDIYGYTF. CDR3 sequence (DNA): TGTGCCAGCAGCTCGGACATTTATGGCTACACCTTC. The gene calls are TRBV12-3 or TRBV12-4 and TRBJ1-2; weak D call: TRBD1 (5 bases). V lost 6 bases and J 5 bases, leaving 10 bases between the germline ends. There are 12 residues in the CDR3.

The chain joins TRBV7-3 to TRBJ2-2; possibly TRBD1 or TRBD2 for D (6 bases each). In germline, CDR1 is SGHTA, CDR2 FQGTGA. V gave up 4 bases and J gave up 4 bases, with 10 bases separating them. The CDR3 covers 14 residues. The CDR3 nucleotides are TGTGCCAGCAGCTCGGGGGCGGTCACCGGGGAGCTGTTTTTT. This sequence encodes CASSSGAVTGELFF.

This clonotype was counted at least ten times. The CDR3 nucleotides read TGCGCCAGCAGCTTTGATGGTTTGCGGACTAGCGGGGGGTCGACGCAAGAGACCCAGTACTTC. This sequence encodes CASSFDGLRTSGGSTQETQYF. This sequence joins TRBV5-1 and TRBJ2-5, with 14 bases that match TRBD2. This CDR3 is 21 amino acids long. The germline V gene encodes CDR1 SGHRS and CDR2 YFSETQ. V was pared by 2 bases and J by 2 bases, with 17 bases of the junction left unmatched.

The chain uses TRBV6-2 or TRBV6-3 and TRBJ1-3; D is unclear. The length of the CDR3 is 15 residues. The germline V gene has CDR1 MNHEY and CDR2 SVGEGT. Trimming shortened V by 6 bases and J by 0 bases, and 12 bases separated the two germline ends. CDR3 residues: CASSLGRISGNTIYF. In DNA, the CDR3 is TGTGCCAGCAGCCTAGGACGGATCTCTGGAAACACCATATATTTT.

This clonotype was observed a handful of times. The rearrangement uses TRBV2 and TRBJ1-1; unclear D gene. The V end was cut by 7 bases, the J end by 4 bases, with 10 bases between. Germline lookup yields CDR1 SNHLY and CDR2 FYNNEI. The CDR3 is 12 residues long. CDR3 in amino acids: CASTWAATEAFF. CDR3 in DNA: TGTGCCAGCACGTGGGCAGCCACTGAAGCTTTCTTT. Full variable domain (rest looked up from reference TRBV2 and TRBJ1-1): EPEVTQTPSHQVTQMGQEVILRCVPISNHLYFYWYRQILGQKVEFLVSFYNNEISEKSEIFDDQFSVERPDGSNFTLKIRSTKLEDSAMYFCASTWAATEAFFGQGTRLTVV.

The chain employs TRBV2 and TRBJ2-5; TRBD2 agrees at 10 bases. Germline V gene lookup returns CDR1 SNHLY and CDR2 FYNNEI. This CDR3 contains 15 residues. The trim removed 2 bases at V and 8 bases at J, leaving 8 bases unmatched. CDR3 amino acids: CASSERGAGGLTQYF. The DNA of the CDR3 is TGTGCCAGCAGTGAACGCGGAGCGGGGGGGCTAACCCAGTACTTC.

At least ten counts were recorded for this clonotype. The CDR3 DNA reads as TGCAGTGCTAAGAGGACAGGAGGGAACACTGAAGCTTTCTTT. Translating it yields CSAKRTGGNTEAFF. The chain is built from TRBV20-1 and TRBJ1-1, with 7 bases fitting TRBD1. V was clipped by 4 bases and J by 1 base; unmatched bases: 6. Germline CDR1 and CDR2: DFQATT and SNEGSKA (reference sequence). The CDR3 spans 14 residues.

On this clonotype: Relative to the germline gene, one junction end is altered; a read error may explain this. The CDR3 sequence is CASSFSPQPPDFCF. In DNA form, the CDR3 reads TGTGCCAGCAGCTTCTCTCCTCAGCCGCCCGACTTCTGCTTC. The chain has TRBV7-2 and TRBJ2-7; D remains ambiguous. There are 14 residues in the CDR3. Per germline, CDR1 SGHTA and CDR2 FQGNSA.

This rearrangement joins TRBV6-5 to TRBJ2-1, with TRBD2 matching 9 bases. Looked up from germline, CDR1 is MNHEY and CDR2 is SVGAGI. V gave up 6 bases and J gave up 9 bases; unmatched junction bases: 15. The CDR3 length is 16 residues. The DNA of the CDR3 is TGTGCCAGCAGCAGTGGGCGGGAGGGCGAAAGGAGTGAGCAGTTCTTC. This translates into CASSSGREGERSEQFF.

This clonotype was picked up many times. CDR3 nucleotides: TGCAGTGCTGGCTCACGGAAAGGGGCCTACAATGAGCAGTTCTTC. It codes for CSAGSRKGAYNEQFF. The V gene is TRBV20-1, the J gene TRBJ2-1; D may be TRBD1 (5 bases). This CDR3 comprises 15 residues. Germline values: CDR1 DFQATT, CDR2 SNEGSKA (reference sequence). The V end was cut by 5 bases, the J end by 2 bases, with 16 bases between.

This chain links TRBV12-3 or TRBV12-4 with TRBJ1-5, with 7 bases that match TRBD1. CDR3 length: 17 residues. Losses at the gene ends were 6 bases for V and 1 base for J; bases not matched to a gene: 12. In nucleotides, the CDR3 is TGTGCCAGCAGCATACGGGGTGCGGGACAGAGCAATCAGCCCCAGCATTTT. Residues: CASSIRGAGQSNQPQHF.

The genes are TRBV14 and TRBJ2-5, with 8 bases matching TRBD1. This CDR3 is built from 15 residues. Germline V gene data show CDR1 as SGHDN and CDR2 as FVKESK. The J segment lost 5 bases and the V segment lost 5 bases, leaving 10 bases of the junction unmatched. The CDR3 region has the DNA TGTGCCAGCAGCGCCCGGACAGGGAGACGGGAGACCCAGTACTTC. Its translation is CASSARTGRRETQYF.

As to this clonotype: The junction differs from germline at one of its ends, possibly a read error. This chain uses TRBV7-6 with TRBJ1-6; D ambiguous. Germline assignment: CDR1 SGHVS and CDR2 FNYEAQ. The CDR3 is made up of 14 amino acids. The CDR3, as DNA: TGCGCCAGCAGTGAGCACGGCACAAATTCACCCCTCCACTTT. The encoded protein is CASSEHGTNSPLHF.

This rearrangement joins TRBV11-1 to TRBJ2-7; 7 bases are a match to TRBD1. Germline V gene lookup returns CDR1 SGHAT and CDR2 FQDESV (reference sequence). Trimming removed 6 bases from V and 4 bases from J; junction bases left unmatched: 6. The CDR3 is 13 amino acids. CDR3 loop: CASSRQGRYEQYF. CDR3 coding DNA: TGTGCCAGCAGTAGACAGGGAAGGTACGAGCAGTACTTC.

This clonotype was seen a single time. The chain is built from TRBV7-8 and TRBJ2-7; no clear D. CDR1 is SGHVS, CDR2 FQNEAQ, per germline. This CDR3 region has 15 residues. V shed 0 bases and J shed 13 bases, with 22 bases lying between them. CDR3 DNA: TGTGCCAGCAGCTTAGCAGGTCCACGCGATACGCAGTATTACTTC. Its translation: CASSLAGPRDTQYYF.

About this clonotype itself: Its ends do not fully match the called genes, so a read error is possible. The genes are TRBV7-2 and TRBJ2-7; D ambiguous. Germline CDR1 SGHTA, CDR2 FQGNSA. This CDR3 comprises 13 residues. Here the CDR3 reads CASSQVIHGETHF. In DNA form, the CDR3 reads TGTGCCAGCAGCCAAGTTATCCACGGTGAGACGCACTTC.

The chain employs TRBV5-1 and TRBJ1-1; TRBD1 agrees at 8 bases. Trimming at V came to 5 bases and at J to 6 bases, leaving 12 bases not matched to a gene. The CDR3 sequence is 15 residues long. Germline assignment: CDR1 SGHRS and CDR2 YFSETQ. CDR3: CASSHSQGAVAEAFF. In nucleotides, the CDR3 is TGCGCCAGCAGTCACAGCCAGGGGGCGGTCGCTGAAGCTTTCTTT.

V usage is TRBV7-9 and J usage is TRBJ2-2, with D uncertain. The CDR3 has 14 amino acids. Germline CDR1 is SEHNR and CDR2 is FQNEAQ (reference sequence). The germline V and J ends were trimmed by 1 base and 6 bases, with 9 bases remaining between them. CDR3 nucleotide sequence: TGTGCCAGCAGCTTAGGGAGAAAGTCCGGGGAGCTGTTTTTT. Its translation is CASSLGRKSGELFF. Together with reference TRBV7-9 and TRBJ2-2, the CDR3 gives the full variable domain: DTGVSQNPRHKITKRGQNVTFRCDPISEHNRLYWYRQTLGQGPEFLTYFQNEAQLEKSRLLSDRFSAERPKGSFSTLEIQRTEQGDSAMYLCASSLGRKSGELFFGEGSRLTVL.

The rearrangement joins TRBV19 to TRBJ1-2; D not resolved. With 10 bases removed from V and 3 bases from J, the gap between germline ends came to 18 bases. The CDR3 loop spans 14 amino acids. Germline CDR1 is LNHDA and CDR2 is SQIVND (reference sequence). CDR3 sequence: CATTRRQSDYGYTF. CDR3 DNA sequence: TGTGCCACAACACGGAGGCAGAGTGACTATGGCTACACCTTC.

V gene TRBV25-1 combines with J gene TRBJ2-3; 10 bases match TRBD2. The CDR3 is 16 residues long. The ends lost 1 base at V and 4 bases at J; junction bases unmatched: 5. Germline V gene sequence: CDR1 MGHDK, CDR2 SYGVNS. The CDR3 here is CASSELAGGHPDTQYF. CDR3 sequence (DNA): TGTGCCAGCAGTGAATTAGCGGGAGGCCACCCAGATACGCAGTATTTT.

This clonotype was recorded at least ten times. This sequence joins TRBV20-1 and TRBJ2-1, with 12 positions matching TRBD2. V shed 5 bases, J shed 4 bases, and the junction held 15 bases outside the gene matches. The V gene's germline CDR1 is DFQATT and CDR2 SNEGSKA (reference sequence). CDR3 size: 18 residues. CDR3 in amino acids: CSARKTTSGGTAYNEQFF. In DNA form, the CDR3 reads TGCAGTGCTCGAAAAACGACTAGCGGGGGCACAGCGTACAATGAGCAGTTCTTC.

In regard to this clonotype: The junction differs from germline at one of its ends, possibly a read error. The chain joins TRBV5-6 to TRBJ1-2, with 7 bases fitting TRBD1. In germline, CDR1 is SGHDT, CDR2 YYEEEE. The CDR3 is 16 residues long. CDR3 amino acids: CASSGTAGNFGYGYTF. As DNA, the CDR3 is TGCGCCAGCAGCGGGACAGCTGGGAACTTTGGGTATGGCTACACCTTC.

This clonotype was counted a few times. Possible read error: a much larger clone is one base away. The chain has TRBV19 and TRBJ1-4, with D possibly matching TRBD1 (6 bases). Germline V gene lookup returns CDR1 LNHDA and CDR2 SQIVND (reference sequence). The CDR3 loop spans 14 amino acids. CDR3: CASSATGTREKPFF. As DNA, the CDR3 is TGTGCCAGTAGTGCCACCGGGACAAGAGAAAAACCGTTTTTT. Looking up the rest from reference TRBV19 and TRBJ1-4 gives the full variable domain: DGGITQSPKYLFRKEGQNVTLSCEQNLNHDAMYWYRQDPGQGLRLIYYSQIVNDFQKGDIAEGYSVSREKKESFPLTVTSAQKNPTAFYLCASSATGTREKPFFGSGTQLSVL.